Below, 9 T cell receptor beta chains from the same sample are listed, as sequenced in a study of shared clonotypes between healthy human individuals. The repertoire was sequenced with immunoSEQ multiplex PCR; TCRdb's copy has only in-frame clones and lacks some. The table has over a million clones, about 84% seen once. Sequenced input: memory CD4+ T cells from PBMCs. Subset defined: CD45RA-negative fraction. The receptors originated from a man aged 18-30 years in good health. Some clones in this sample may be carry-over from other donors' samples.

This chain connects TRBV5-1 to TRBJ2-1; 10 bases are shared with TRBD2. This CDR3 has 16 amino acids. Germline V CDR1 and CDR2: SGHRS, YFSETQ. The junction had 7 bases not matched to a gene; V was cut back by 4 bases and J by 3 bases. CDR3 loop: CASSVPSGSSYNEQFF. Written as DNA, the CDR3 is TGCGCCAGCAGCGTACCTAGCGGGAGCAGCTACAATGAGCAGTTCTTC.

Worth noting for this clone: A much larger clone differs by one base, so this may be a read error. V and J are TRBV9 and TRBJ1-1; 8 nucleotides align to TRBD1. The CDR3 length is 14 residues. Looked up from germline, CDR1 is SGDLS and CDR2 is YYNGEE. The V and J ends lost 4 bases and 1 base, in that order; junction bases with no gene match: 3. DNA of the CDR3: TGTGCCAGCAGCCTGACAGGGGAGAACACTGAAGCTTTCTTT. Translating it yields CASSLTGENTEAFF. Full variable domain (rest looked up from reference TRBV9 and TRBJ1-1): DSGVTQTPKHLITATGQRVTLRCSPRSGDLSVYWYQQSLDQGLQFLIQYYNGEERAKGNILERFSAQQFPDLHSELNLSSLELGDSALYFCASSLTGENTEAFFGQGTRLTVV.

The rearrangement uses TRBV7-2 and TRBJ2-3; 11 bases are shared with TRBD2. The V gene end was trimmed by 1 base and the J gene end by 0 bases; junction bases not matched to a gene: 6. The CDR3 length is 18 residues. CDR1 and CDR2 (germline): SGHTA, FQGNSA. This CDR3 reads CASSLGWVAGGSTDTQYF. The DNA for the CDR3 is TGTGCCAGCAGCTTAGGTTGGGTAGCGGGAGGGAGCACAGATACGCAGTATTTT.

This sequence joins TRBV28 and TRBJ2-3, with 8 bases identical to TRBD2. Losses at the gene ends were 6 bases for V and 4 bases for J; bases not matched to a gene: 3. Per the germline V gene, CDR1 is MDHEN and CDR2 is SYDVKM. The CDR3 is 13 residues long. The CDR3 DNA is TGTGCCAGCAGCCGGCGGGGGGCAGATACGCAGTATTTT. Protein sequence: CASSRRGADTQYF. Using reference TRBV28 and TRBJ2-3 for the parts outside the CDR3, the full variable domain is DVKVTQSSRYLVKRTGEKVFLECVQDMDHENMFWYRQDPGLGLRLIYFSYDVKMKEKGDIPEGYSVSREKKERFSLILESASTNQTSMYLCASSRRGADTQYFGPGTRLTVL.

This clone was counted ten times or more. The rearrangement links TRBV6-1 to TRBJ1-5; 8 nucleotides align to TRBD1. Germline CDR1 is MNHNS and CDR2 is SASEGT. The V segment lost 3 bases and the J segment 1 base; nucleotides outside the gene matches: 5. The CDR3 consists of 16 residues. The chain's CDR3 is CASSETRGLSNQPQHF. CDR3 bases: TGTGCCAGCAGTGAGACCAGGGGGCTGAGCAATCAGCCCCAGCATTTT.

The chain couples TRBV20-1 to TRBJ2-7; D is uncertain. CDR1 is DFQATT, CDR2 SNEGSKA, per germline (reference sequence). This CDR3 spans 10 amino acids. Trimming removed 2 bases from V and 10 bases from J, with 9 bases in between. The DNA for the CDR3 is TGCAGTGCTAGATTGTACTCTCAGTACTTC. Encoded protein: CSARLYSQYF.

The chain uses TRBV29-1 and TRBJ2-1; TRBD1 matches 11 bases. The CDR3 totals 14 residues. CDR1 is SQVTM and CDR2 is ANQGSEA in the germline V gene. With V trimmed by 0 bases and J by 8 bases, 3 bases remained unmatched. CDR3 sequence (DNA): TGCAGCGTTGAAGATGGGGACAGGGGGGATGAGCAGTTCTTC. Amino acids: CSVEDGDRGDEQFF.

This chain connects TRBV27 to TRBJ2-1; 15 bases line up with TRBD2. The CDR3 sequence is 16 residues long. CDR1 is MNHEY and CDR2 is SMNVEV in the germline V gene (reference sequence). Losses at the gene ends were 6 bases for V and 7 bases for J; bases not matched to a gene: 7. CDR3 in DNA: TGTGCCAGCAGCAGAGGACTAGCGGGAGGGTCGAATGAGCAGTTCTTC. It codes for CASSRGLAGGSNEQFF.

V is TRBV29-1 and J is TRBJ2-5, with D uncertain. The germline V and J ends were trimmed by 3 bases and 1 base, with 18 bases remaining between them. CDR1 SQVTM and CDR2 ANQGSEA come from the germline V gene. This CDR3 is built from 16 residues. As DNA, the CDR3 is TGCAGCGTTGAGTTTTTAGGTGCTGCACTCCAAGAGACCCAGTACTTC. Amino acid sequence: CSVEFLGAALQETQYF.